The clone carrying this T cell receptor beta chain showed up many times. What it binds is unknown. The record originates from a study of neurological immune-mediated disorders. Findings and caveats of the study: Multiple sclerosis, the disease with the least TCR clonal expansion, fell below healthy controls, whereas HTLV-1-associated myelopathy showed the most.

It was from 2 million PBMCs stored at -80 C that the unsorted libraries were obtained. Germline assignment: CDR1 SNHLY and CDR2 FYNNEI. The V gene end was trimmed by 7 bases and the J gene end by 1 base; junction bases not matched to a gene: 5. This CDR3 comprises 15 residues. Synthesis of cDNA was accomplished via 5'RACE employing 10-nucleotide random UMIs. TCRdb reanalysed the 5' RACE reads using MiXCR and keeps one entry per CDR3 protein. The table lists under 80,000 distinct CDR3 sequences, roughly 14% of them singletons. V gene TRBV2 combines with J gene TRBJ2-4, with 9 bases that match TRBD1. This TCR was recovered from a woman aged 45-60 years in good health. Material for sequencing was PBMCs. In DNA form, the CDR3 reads TGTGCCAGCAAACTACAGGGGGCGGCCAAAAACATTCAGTACTTC. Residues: CASKLQGAAKNIQYF. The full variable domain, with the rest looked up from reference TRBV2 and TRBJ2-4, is EPEVTQTPSHQVTQMGQEVILRCVPISNHLYFYWYRQILGQKVEFLVSFYNNEISEKSEIFDDQFSVERPDGSNFTLKIRSTKLEDSAMYFCASKLQGAAKNIQYFGAGTRLSVL.